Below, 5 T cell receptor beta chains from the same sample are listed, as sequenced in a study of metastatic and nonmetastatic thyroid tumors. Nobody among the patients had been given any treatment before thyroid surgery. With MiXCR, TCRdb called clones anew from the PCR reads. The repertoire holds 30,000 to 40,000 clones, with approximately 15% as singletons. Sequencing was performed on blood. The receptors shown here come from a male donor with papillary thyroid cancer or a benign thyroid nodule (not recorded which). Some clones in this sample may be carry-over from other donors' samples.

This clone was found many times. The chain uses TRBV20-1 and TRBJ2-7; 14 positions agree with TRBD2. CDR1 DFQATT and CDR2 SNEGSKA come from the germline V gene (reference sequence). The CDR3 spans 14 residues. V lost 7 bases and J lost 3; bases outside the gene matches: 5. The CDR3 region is CSGLAGGSGYEQYF. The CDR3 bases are TGCAGTGGACTAGCGGGAGGGTCGGGCTACGAGCAGTACTTC.

The CDR3 here is CASSPPVQNTEAFF. The DNA for the CDR3 is TGTGCCAGCAGTCCCCCCGTACAGAACACTGAAGCTTTCTTT. The rearrangement links TRBV12-3 or TRBV12-4 to TRBJ1-1; D not certain. V was clipped by 5 bases and J by 1 base, with 11 bases between them. The CDR3 consists of 14 residues.

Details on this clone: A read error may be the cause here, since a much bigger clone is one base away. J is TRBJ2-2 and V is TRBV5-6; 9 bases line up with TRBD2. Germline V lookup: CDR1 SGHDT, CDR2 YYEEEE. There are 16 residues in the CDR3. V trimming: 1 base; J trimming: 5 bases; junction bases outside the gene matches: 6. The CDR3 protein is CASSLQLAGPTGELFF. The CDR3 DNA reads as TGTGCCAGCAGCTTGCAGCTAGCGGGACCTACCGGGGAGCTGTTTTTT.

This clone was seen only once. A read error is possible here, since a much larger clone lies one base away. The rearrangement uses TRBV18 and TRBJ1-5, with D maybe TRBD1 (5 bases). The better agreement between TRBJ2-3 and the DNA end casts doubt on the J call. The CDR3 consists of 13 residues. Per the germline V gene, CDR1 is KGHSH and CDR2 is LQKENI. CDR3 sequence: CASSPNFREAQYF. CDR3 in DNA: TGTGCCAGCTCTCCTAACTTCAGGGAAGCCCAGTATTTT.

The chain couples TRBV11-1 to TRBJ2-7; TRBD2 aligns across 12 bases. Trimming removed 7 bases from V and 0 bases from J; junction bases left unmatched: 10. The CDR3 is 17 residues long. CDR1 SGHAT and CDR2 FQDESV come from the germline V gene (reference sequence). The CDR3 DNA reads TGTGCCAGCATCATACTAGCGGGAGGTCCGCGCTCCTACGAGCAGTACTTC. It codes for CASIILAGGPRSYEQYF.